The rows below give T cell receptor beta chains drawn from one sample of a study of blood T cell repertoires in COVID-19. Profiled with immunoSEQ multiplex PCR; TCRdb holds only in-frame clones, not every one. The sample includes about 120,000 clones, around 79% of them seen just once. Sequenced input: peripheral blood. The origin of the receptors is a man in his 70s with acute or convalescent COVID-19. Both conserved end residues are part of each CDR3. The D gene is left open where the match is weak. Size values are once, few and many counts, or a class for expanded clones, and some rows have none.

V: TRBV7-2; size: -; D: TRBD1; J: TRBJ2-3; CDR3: CASSLDRGVSDTQYF; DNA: TGTGCCAGCAGCTTAGACAGGGGGGTCTCAGATACGCAGTATTTT
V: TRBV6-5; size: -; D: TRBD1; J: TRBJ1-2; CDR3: CASSYGQALYGYTF; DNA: TGTGCCAGCAGTTACGGACAGGCCCTCTATGGCTACACCTTC
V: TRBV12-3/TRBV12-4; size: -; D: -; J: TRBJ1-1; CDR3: CASSPTGHTEAFF; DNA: TGTGCCAGCAGCCCCACAGGACACACTGAAGCTTTCTTT
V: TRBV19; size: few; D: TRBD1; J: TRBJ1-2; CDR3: CASHSGQGTGGYTF; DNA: TGTGCCAGTCACTCTGGACAGGGGACGGGGGGCTACACCTTC
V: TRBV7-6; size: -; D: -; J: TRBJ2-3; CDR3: CASSSLDQGGDTQYF; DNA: TGTGCCAGCAGCTCCCTAGACCAGGGGGGAGATACGCAGTATTTT
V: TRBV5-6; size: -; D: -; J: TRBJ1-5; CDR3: CASSSLSAGQLNQPQHF; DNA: TGTGCCAGCAGCTCTCTCTCGGCGGGCCAACTTAATCAGCCCCAGCATTTT
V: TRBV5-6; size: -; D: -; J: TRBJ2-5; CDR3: CASSLAGTQETQYF; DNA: TGTGCCAGCAGCTTGGCCGGGACTCAAGAGACCCAGTACTTC
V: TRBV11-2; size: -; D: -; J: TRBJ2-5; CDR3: CASSVGSQETQYF; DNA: TGTGCCAGCAGCGTGGGGAGCCAAGAGACCCAGTACTTC
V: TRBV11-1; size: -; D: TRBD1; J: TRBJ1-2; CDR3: CASSARTGVGYGYTF; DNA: TGTGCCAGCAGCGCCAGAACAGGGGTAGGATATGGCTACACCTTC
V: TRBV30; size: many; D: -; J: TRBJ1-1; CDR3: CAWSVRAEAFF; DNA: TGTGCCTGGAGTGTACGGGCTGAAGCTTTCTTT
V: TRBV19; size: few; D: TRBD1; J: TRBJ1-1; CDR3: CACRGQLNTEAFF; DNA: TGTGCCTGCCGGGGACAGCTGAACACTGAAGCTTTCTTT
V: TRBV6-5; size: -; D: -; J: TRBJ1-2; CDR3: CATQRGNYGYTF; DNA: TGTGCCACCCAGCGGGGCAACTATGGCTACACCTTC
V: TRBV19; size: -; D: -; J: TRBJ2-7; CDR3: CASTEAGKQYEQYF; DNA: TGTGCCAGTACCGAGGCAGGGAAACAATACGAGCAGTACTTC
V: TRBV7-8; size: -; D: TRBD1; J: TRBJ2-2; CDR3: CASSLETGPTGELFF; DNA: TGTGCCAGCAGCTTAGAGACAGGGCCCACCGGGGAGCTGTTTTTT
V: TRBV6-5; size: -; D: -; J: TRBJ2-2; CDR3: CASRGLANTGELFF; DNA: TGTGCCAGCAGAGGACTGGCGAACACCGGGGAGCTGTTTTTT
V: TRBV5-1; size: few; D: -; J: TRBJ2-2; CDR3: CASSLADFGANTGELFF; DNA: TGCGCCAGCAGCTTGGCCGATTTTGGAGCGAACACCGGGGAGCTGTTTTTT
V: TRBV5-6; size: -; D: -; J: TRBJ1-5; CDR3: CASSRGDQRHQPQHF; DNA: TGTGCCAGCAGCCGGGGGGACCAGAGGCATCAGCCCCAGCATTTT
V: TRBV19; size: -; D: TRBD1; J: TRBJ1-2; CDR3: CASKDLGTVGYTF; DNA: TGTGCCAGTAAGGACTTGGGGACAGTCGGCTACACCTTC
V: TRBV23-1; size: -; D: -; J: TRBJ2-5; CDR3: CASSQAGPETQYF; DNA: TGCGCCAGCAGTCAAGCAGGGCCAGAGACCCAGTACTTC
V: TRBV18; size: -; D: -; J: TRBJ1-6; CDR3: CASSANRDSPLHF; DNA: TGTGCCAGCTCCGCAAACAGGGATTCACCCCTCCACTTT
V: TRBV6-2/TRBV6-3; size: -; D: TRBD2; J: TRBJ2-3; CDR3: CASSYVAGSLTDTQYF; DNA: TGTGCCAGCAGTTACGTAGCGGGGTCACTCACAGATACGCAGTATTTT
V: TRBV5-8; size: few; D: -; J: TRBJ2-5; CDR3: CASPHPPTQQETQYF; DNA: TGTGCCAGTCCTCACCCTCCCACCCAGCAAGAGACCCAGTACTTC
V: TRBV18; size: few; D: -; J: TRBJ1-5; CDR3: CASSSQGNSNQPQHF; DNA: TGTGCCAGCTCATCCCAGGGGAATAGCAATCAGCCCCAGCATTTT
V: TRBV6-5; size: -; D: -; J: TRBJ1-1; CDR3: CASSYQVNTEAFF; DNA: TGTGCCAGCAGTTATCAGGTGAACACTGAAGCTTTCTTT
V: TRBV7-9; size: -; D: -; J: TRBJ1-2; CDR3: CASSLSGRGYTF; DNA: TGTGCCAGCAGCTTATCAGGAAGGGGCTACACCTTC
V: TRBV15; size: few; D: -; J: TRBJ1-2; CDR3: CATRPTGNRPGYTF; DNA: TGTGCCACCAGACCGACAGGAAATCGGCCTGGCTACACCTTC
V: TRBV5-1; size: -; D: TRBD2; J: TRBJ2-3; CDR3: CASSSTSGGGTDTQYF; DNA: TGCGCCAGCAGCTCGACTAGCGGGGGGGGCACAGATACGCAGTATTTT
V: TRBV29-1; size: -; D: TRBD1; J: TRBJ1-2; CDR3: CSGRTGYGYTF; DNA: TGCAGCGGGAGGACAGGGTATGGCTACACCTTC
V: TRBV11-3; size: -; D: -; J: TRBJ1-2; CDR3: CASSLGSGRTNYGYTF; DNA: TGTGCCAGCAGCTTAGGGTCAGGGCGAACTAACTATGGCTACACCTTC
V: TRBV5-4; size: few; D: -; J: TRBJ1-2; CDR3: CASSLDSGLTYGYTF; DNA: TGTGCCAGCAGCTTGGATAGCGGCCTCACCTATGGCTACACCTTC
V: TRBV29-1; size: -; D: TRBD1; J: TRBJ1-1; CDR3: CSVEPGGKSEAFF; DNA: TGCAGCGTTGAACCAGGGGGTAAGTCTGAAGCTTTCTTT
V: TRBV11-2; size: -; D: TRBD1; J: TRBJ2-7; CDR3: CASTINRGEDLEQYF; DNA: TGTGCCAGCACAATCAACAGGGGAGAGGATCTCGAGCAGTACTTC
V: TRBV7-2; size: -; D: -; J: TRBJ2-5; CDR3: CASSPDYAYQETQYF; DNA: TGTGCCAGCAGCCCAGACTATGCGTACCAAGAGACCCAGTACTTC
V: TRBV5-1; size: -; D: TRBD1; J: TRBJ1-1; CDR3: CASSLDRVGMNTEAFF; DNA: TGCGCCAGCAGCTTAGACAGGGTAGGAATGAACACTGAAGCTTTCTTT
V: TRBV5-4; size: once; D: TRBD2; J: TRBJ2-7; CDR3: CASSLGLAGGREQYF; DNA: TGTGCCAGCAGCTTGGGTCTAGCGGGGGGGAGGGAGCAGTACTTC
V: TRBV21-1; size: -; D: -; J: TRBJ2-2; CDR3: CASISGTGVVTSGGADTGELFF; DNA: TGTGCCAGCATCTCCGGGACAGGGGTCGTGACTAGCGGGGGGGCCGACACCGGGGAGCTGTTTTTT
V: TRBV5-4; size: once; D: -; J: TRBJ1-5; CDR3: CASSLGGTGQPQHF; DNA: TGTGCCAGCAGCTTGGGAGGGACTGGACAGCCCCAGCATTTT
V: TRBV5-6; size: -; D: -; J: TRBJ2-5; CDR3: CASSTLGGSIETQYF; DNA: TGTGCCAGCAGCACTTTGGGGGGTTCGATCGAGACCCAGTACTTC
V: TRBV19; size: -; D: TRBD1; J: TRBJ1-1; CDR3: CASSIRSMGRGLETEAFF; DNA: TGTGCCAGTAGTATAAGGAGTATGGGCAGGGGGCTGGAGACTGAAGCTTTCTTT
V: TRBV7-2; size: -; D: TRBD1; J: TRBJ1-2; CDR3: CASSLGDRRHGYTF; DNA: TGTGCCAGCAGCTTAGGGGACAGGCGTCATGGCTACACCTTC
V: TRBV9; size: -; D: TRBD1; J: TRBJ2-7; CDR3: CASSVGQGVSYEQYF; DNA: TGTGCCAGCAGCGTTGGACAGGGGGTTTCGTACGAGCAGTACTTC
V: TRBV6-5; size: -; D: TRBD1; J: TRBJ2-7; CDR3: CASKGAQGFHEQYF; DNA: TGTGCCAGCAAGGGGGCACAGGGGTTCCACGAGCAGTACTTC
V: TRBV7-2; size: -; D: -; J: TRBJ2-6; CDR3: CASSAPGANVLTF; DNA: TGTGCCAGCAGCGCGCCTGGGGCCAACGTCCTGACTTTC
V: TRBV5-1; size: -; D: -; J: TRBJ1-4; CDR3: CASSLVAESIPSGEKLFF; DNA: TGCGCCAGCAGCTTAGTGGCAGAATCTATTCCATCAGGGGAAAAACTGTTTTTT
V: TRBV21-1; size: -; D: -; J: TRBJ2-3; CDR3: CASSKEVRIRTDTQYF; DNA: TGTGCCAGCAGCAAAGAGGTCAGGATCAGGACAGATACGCAGTATTTT
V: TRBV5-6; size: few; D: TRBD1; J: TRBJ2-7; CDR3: CASSRQGEGYEQYF; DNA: TGTGCCAGCAGCCGACAGGGGGAAGGTTACGAGCAGTACTTC
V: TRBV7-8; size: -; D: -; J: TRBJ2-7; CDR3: CASSFDWQEQYF; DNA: TGTGCCAGCAGCTTTGATTGGCAGGAGCAGTACTTC
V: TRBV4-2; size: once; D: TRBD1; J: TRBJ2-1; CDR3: CASSQDGRQGKNEQFF; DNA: TGTGCCAGCAGCCAGGATGGTCGACAGGGGAAGAATGAGCAGTTCTTC
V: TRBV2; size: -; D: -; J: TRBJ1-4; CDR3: CASSLGVLYNEKLFF; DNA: TGTGCCAGCAGCCTAGGGGTTCTCTATAATGAAAAACTGTTTTTT
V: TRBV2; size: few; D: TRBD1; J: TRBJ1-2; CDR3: CASSGDSYGYTF; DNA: TGTGCCAGCAGTGGGGACAGCTATGGCTACACCTTC